Sequencing of this TCR beta chain was carried out in a study of vaccination and CD4 T cells after COVID-19. Across the study: Blood was drawn a median roughly 79 days post second dose, range 14 to 241. Control cultures were supplied with a CEFX pool, an HIV-1 Nef pool, or no peptide at all.

Treatment reported: approximately 9-day PBMC culture with coronavirus spike peptide pools or control peptides (ViraFEST assay). CD4+ T cells of the unexposed donor were collected before the COVID-19 pandemic (2011-2018). The Oncomine TCR Beta short-read assay sequenced DNA from cultured CD4+ T cells. Investigators isolated genomic DNA from cultured CD4+ T cells. TCRdb recomputed calls from the PCR reads with MiXCR, one row per CDR3 protein. This table holds approximately 11,000 distinct CDR3 sequences, about 32% found once. Germline CDR1 and CDR2: MDHEN and SYDVKM. This CDR3 spans 14 amino acids. V was clipped by 6 bases and J by 0 bases; unmatched bases: 0. Comments on this clonotype: As yet, its antigen is unknown.

This receptor was obtained from a human donor in good health. Sequencing was done on a sample of CD4+ T cells from blood, cultured in vitro. The chain is built from TRBV28 and TRBJ2-7; 12 bases are a match to TRBD1. DNA of the CDR3: TGTGCCAGCAGGGGACAGGGGGCCTCCTACGAGCAGTACTTC. It is translated as CASRGQGASYEQYF.